Given below is one T cell receptor (beta chain) in context. Hyperthyroidism in the patients, aged 18 to 65, was newly diagnosed and under 2 months in duration. The record originates from a study of T cells in Graves' hyperthyroidism and ophthalmopathy. This CDR3 region has 13 residues. Germline V gene data show CDR1 as DFQATT and CDR2 as SNEGSKA (reference sequence). Trimming left V 3 bases short and J 7 bases short, with 12 bases between. TCR beta CDR3 region amplification was performed from RNA transcripts. An initial round of RT-PCR targeting the TCR CDR3 relied on the HTBI primer set. TCRdb processed the multiplex PCR reads anew with MiXCR; each CDR3 protein has one entry. In the table there are approximately 590,000 distinct CDR3 sequences, 15% to 18% of which are singletons.

The sequence derives from a woman in her twenties or thirties with Graves' hyperthyroidism. The chain joins TRBV20-1 to TRBJ2-2; D remains ambiguous. The sample consisted of blood. The CDR3 loop is CSARPEEGGELFF. CDR3 coding DNA: TGCAGTGCTAGGCCCGAGGAAGGCGGGGAGCTGTTTTTT.